This T cell receptor beta chain was sequenced for a study of T cells after yellow fever vaccination (dated by TCRdb to between 2018 and 2021). For context, the study as a whole: The SMART-Seq v4 Ultra Low Input RNA kit was used to prepare libraries from fractions with low cell numbers. Bulk TCR alpha and beta repertoires were sequenced longitudinally to track T-cell clones before and after primary and booster YFV17D yellow fever vaccination. Two healthy male donors made up the cohort, one aged 18 to 30 years and the other aged 30 to 40 years. Blood was drawn at multiple timepoints before and after primary and secondary immunization, with bulk PBMC replicates and cell subsets isolated.

Sequencer: Illumina NovaSeq 6000. TCR cDNA was synthesized by 5'RACE template switching, through which a universal primer site and unique molecular identifiers were introduced. Priming of cDNA synthesis was performed from both the TCR alpha and TCR beta constant segments. Library amplification used two PCR steps, and the second PCR step added sample barcodes and sequencing adapters. Sequencing of the libraries was done on either Illumina HiSeq 2500 (2x100 bp) or NovaSeq (2x150 bp). From the authors' description of their analysis: MIGEC was used to demultiplex reads and collapse the reads into UMI consensus sequences, and MiXCR was used for V(D)J alignment. Using edgeR on replicate PBMC samples, clonotypes were called vaccine-responding if FDR was below 0.01 and the log2 fold change was above 5 up to day 15. CD4 or CD8 identity was assigned to each bulk clonotype according to whether the clonotype was present at higher abundance in the sequenced CD4 repertoire or the sequenced CD8 repertoire. The raw public data were reprocessed by TCRdb itself: fastp quality trimming at Q25, MiXCR clonotype calling, in-frame beta chains only. Identical CDR3 proteins give one entry, which carries the most common genes and DNA. TCRdb's processing, not the authors' own work, is the source of the V and J calls. This sample gives some 240,000 distinct CDR3 sequences in total; about 3% of them show up just once. The top ten clones comprise around 3.3% of the sample.

Paper-wide results and their limitations: Only two donors were included in the study, so the extent to which the findings can be generalized is limited. Most clones expanded after primary vaccination were re-detected after the booster (96% of CD4 and 80% to 90% of CD8), suggesting broad memory maintenance. A small share of clonotypes occurred in both CD4 and CD8 compartments, likely arising from convergent recombination. Computational filtering was required because FACS-sorted repertoires could contain abundant contaminating clonotypes from the bulk population. Compared with the primary T-cell response, the secondary T-cell response was weaker but faster, peaking on day 5 rather than day 15.

As to this clonotype: The specificity of this receptor is unknown. No quality values exist for individual bases; no much larger clone is one base distant.

The sample's treatment or condition label is to be understood as: live attenuated yellow fever vaccine strain. PBMCs were isolated from peripheral blood using a standard Ficoll-Paque protocol. Dynabeads CD4 and CD8 positive selection kits were used to isolate the CD4 and CD8 T-cell fractions. TriZol was used to extract RNA from bulk PBMCs, CD4 and CD8 fractions, and dextramer-positive and dextramer-negative fractions. For CDR1 and CDR2, the germline V gene lists SGHTA and FQGNSA. Here V drops 5 bases and J drops 2 bases, and the junction holds 8 bases not matched to any gene. The CDR3 runs 16 residues from the cysteine to the phenylalanine. Only the CDR3 DNA stays, 48 bases, in frame from base 1.

Specimen: CD4+ T cells sorted from PBMCs, collected 10 days after the yellow fever booster vaccination. The receptor was isolated from a man between 18 and 29 years old who received the YFV17D yellow fever vaccine. The chain links TRBV7-2 with TRBJ2-1; the central 8 bases match TRBD2. The CDR3: CASSPWSSGAYNEQFF. The DNA reads TGTGCCAGCAGCCCCTGGAGTAGCGGGGCCTACAATGAGCAGTTCTTC.